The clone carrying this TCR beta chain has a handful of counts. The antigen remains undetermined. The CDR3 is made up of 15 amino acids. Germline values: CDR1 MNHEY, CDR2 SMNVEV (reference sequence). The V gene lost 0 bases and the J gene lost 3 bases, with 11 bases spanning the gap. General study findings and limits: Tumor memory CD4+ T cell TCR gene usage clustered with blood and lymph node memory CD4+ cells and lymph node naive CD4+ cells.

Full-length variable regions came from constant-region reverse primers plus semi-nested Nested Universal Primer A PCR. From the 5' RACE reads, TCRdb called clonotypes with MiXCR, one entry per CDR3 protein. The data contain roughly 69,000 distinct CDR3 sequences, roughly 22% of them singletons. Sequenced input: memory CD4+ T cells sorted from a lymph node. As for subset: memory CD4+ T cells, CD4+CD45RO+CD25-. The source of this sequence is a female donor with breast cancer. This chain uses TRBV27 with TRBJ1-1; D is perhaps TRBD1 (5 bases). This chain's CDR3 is CASSLSAGRDTEAFF. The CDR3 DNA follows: TGTGCCAGCAGTTTATCAGCAGGGCGGGACACTGAAGCTTTCTTT.